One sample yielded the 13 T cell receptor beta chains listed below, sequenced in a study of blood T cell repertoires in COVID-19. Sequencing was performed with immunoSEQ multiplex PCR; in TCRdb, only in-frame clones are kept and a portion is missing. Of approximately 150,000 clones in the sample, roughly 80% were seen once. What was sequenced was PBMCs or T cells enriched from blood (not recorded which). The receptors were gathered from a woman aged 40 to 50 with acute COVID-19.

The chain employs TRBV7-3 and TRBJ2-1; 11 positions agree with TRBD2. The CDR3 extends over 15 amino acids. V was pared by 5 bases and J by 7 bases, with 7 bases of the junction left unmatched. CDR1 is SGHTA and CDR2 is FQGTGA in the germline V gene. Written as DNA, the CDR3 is TGTGCCAGCAGCCCCCTAGCGGGAGGCCGGAATGAGCAGTTCTTC. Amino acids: CASSPLAGGRNEQFF.

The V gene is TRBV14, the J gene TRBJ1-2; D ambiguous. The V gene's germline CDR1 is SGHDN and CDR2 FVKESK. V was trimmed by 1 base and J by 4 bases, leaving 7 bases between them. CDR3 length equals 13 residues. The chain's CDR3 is CASSQGVFYGYTF. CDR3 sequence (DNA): TGTGCCAGCAGCCAAGGAGTCTTCTATGGCTACACCTTC.

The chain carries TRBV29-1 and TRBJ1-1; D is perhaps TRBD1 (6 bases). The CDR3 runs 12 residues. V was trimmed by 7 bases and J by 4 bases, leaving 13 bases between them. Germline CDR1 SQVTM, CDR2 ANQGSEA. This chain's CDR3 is CSATGLGTEAFF. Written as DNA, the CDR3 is TGCAGCGCAACAGGGTTGGGCACTGAAGCTTTCTTT.

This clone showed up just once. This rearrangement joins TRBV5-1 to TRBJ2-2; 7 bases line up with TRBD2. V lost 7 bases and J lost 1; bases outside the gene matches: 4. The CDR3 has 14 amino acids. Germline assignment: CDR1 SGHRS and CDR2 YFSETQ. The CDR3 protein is CASEPSGNTGELFF. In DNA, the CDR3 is TGCGCCAGCGAACCTAGCGGGAACACCGGGGAGCTGTTTTTT.

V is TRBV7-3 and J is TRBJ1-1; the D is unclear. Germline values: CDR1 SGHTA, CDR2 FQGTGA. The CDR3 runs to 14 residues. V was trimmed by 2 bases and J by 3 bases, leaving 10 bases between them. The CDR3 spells CASSLLAQDTEAFF. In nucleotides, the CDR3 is TGTGCCAGCAGCTTACTAGCGCAGGACACTGAAGCTTTCTTT.

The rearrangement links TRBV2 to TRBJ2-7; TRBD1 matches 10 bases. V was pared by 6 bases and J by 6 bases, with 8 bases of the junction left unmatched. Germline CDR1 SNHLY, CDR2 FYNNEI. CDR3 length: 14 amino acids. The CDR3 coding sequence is TGTGCCAGCAGGGCTGGACAGGGGGGGTCCGAGCAGTACTTC. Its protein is CASRAGQGGSEQYF.

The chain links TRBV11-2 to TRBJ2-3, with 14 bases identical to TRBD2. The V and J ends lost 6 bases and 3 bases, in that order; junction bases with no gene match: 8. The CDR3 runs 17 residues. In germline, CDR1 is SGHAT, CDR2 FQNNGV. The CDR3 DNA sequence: TGTGCCAGCAGTCCCCTGCGGACTAGCGGGAGGACAGATACGCAGTATTTT. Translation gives CASSPLRTSGRTDTQYF.

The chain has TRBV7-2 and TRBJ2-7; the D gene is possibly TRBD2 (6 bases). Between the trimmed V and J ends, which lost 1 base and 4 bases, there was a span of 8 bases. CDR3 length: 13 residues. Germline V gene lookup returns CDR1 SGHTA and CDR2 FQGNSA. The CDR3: CASSLDGGYEQYV. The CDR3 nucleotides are TGTGCCAGCAGCTTAGATGGGGGGTACGAGCAGTACGTC.

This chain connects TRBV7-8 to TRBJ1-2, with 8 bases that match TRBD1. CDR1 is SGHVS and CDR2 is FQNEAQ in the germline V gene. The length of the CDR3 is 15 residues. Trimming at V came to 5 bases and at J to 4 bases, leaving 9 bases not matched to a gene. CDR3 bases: TGTGCCAGCAGCCCCCAGGGGGCTGCCCCCTATGGCTACACCTTC. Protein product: CASSPQGAAPYGYTF.

The CDR3 bases are TGTGCCAGCACCCAAACAGGGACCACTGAAGCTTTCTTT. This encodes CASTQTGTTEAFF. The rearrangement links TRBV5-4 to TRBJ1-1; possible D gene TRBD1, 6 bases. The ends were cut back, 6 bases at V and 4 bases at J, with 13 bases in the middle. CDR3 length: 13 residues. The V gene's germline CDR1 is SGHNT and CDR2 YYREEE (reference sequence).

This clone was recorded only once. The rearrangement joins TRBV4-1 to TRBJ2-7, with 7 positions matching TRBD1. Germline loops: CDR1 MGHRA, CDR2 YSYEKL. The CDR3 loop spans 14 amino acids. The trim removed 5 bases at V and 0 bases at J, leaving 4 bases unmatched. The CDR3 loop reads CASSFGQDSYEQYF. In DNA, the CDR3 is TGCGCCAGCAGCTTCGGACAGGACTCCTACGAGCAGTACTTC.

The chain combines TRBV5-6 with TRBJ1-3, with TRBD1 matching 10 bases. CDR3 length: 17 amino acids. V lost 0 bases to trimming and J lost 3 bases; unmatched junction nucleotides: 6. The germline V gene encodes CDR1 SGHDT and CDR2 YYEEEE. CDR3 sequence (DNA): TGTGCCAGCAGCTTGGTAGGGACAGGGGCTTTTGGAAACACCATATATTTT. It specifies CASSLVGTGAFGNTIYF.

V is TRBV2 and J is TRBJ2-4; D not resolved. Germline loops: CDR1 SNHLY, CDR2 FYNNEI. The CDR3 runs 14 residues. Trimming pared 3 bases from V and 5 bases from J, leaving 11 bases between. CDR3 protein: CASSDPILENIQYF. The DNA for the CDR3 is TGTGCCAGCAGTGATCCTATTTTGGAAAACATTCAGTACTTC. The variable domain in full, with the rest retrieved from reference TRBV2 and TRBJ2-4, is EPEVTQTPSHQVTQMGQEVILRCVPISNHLYFYWYRQILGQKVEFLVSFYNNEISEKSEIFDDQFSVERPDGSNFTLKIRSTKLEDSAMYFCASSDPILENIQYFGAGTRLSVL.